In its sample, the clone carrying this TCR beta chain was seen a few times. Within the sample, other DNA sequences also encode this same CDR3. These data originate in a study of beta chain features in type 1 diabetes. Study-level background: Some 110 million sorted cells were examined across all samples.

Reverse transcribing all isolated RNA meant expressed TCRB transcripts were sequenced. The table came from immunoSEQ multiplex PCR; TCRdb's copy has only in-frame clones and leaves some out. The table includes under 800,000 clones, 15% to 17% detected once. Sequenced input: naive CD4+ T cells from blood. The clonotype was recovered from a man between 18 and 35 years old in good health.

CDR3 DNA sequence: TGTGCCAGCAGTGGGCAGGGGAGGGAAGCTTTCTTT. This encodes CASSGQGREAFF. This chain connects TRBV27 to TRBJ1-1; maybe TRBD1 (6 bases). The CDR3 has 12 residues. The V gene's germline CDR1 is MNHEY and CDR2 SMNVEV (reference sequence). Trimming pared 5 bases from V and 8 bases from J, leaving 12 bases between.